The rows below give T cell receptor beta chains drawn from one sample of a study of blood T cell repertoires in COVID-19. Assay used: immunoSEQ multiplex PCR; TCRdb lists only in-frame clones, some missing. The data hold some 320,000 clones, with 90% observed a single time. The sample comprised PBMCs or T cells enriched from blood (not recorded which). The receptor source for this set is a man between 60 and 70 years old who had recovered from COVID-19. Both conserved end residues are part of each CDR3. A D gene is named only where the DNA matches it firmly. Not every row has a clone size; where given, it reads once, few, many or a size class.

TRBJ2-5,16,.,.,TRBV7-6,CASSLGTLRGQETQYF,TGTGCCAGCAGCTTAGGAACACTAAGGGGGCAAGAGACCCAGTACTTC
TRBJ1-1,16,.,.,TRBV4-1,CASSQGPGTLNTEAFF,TGCGCCAGCAGCCAAGGCCCAGGGACTTTGAACACTGAAGCTTTCTTT
TRBJ2-3,16,.,TRBD2,TRBV18,CASSPGLAGFTDTQYF,TGTGCCAGCTCCCCGGGACTAGCGGGGTTCACAGATACGCAGTATTTT
TRBJ2-1,15,.,TRBD2,TRBV7-2,CASSPTSAGYNEQFF,TGTGCCAGCAGCCCCACTAGCGCGGGATACAATGAGCAGTTCTTC
TRBJ2-1,15,.,TRBD2,TRBV19,CASSLTSGSIGEQFF,TGTGCCAGTAGCCTCACTAGCGGGAGTATAGGTGAGCAGTTCTTC
TRBJ1-3,15,.,.,TRBV7-2,CASSSPGGGRNTIYF,TGTGCCAGCAGCTCACCCGGCGGGGGGAGAAACACCATATATTTT
TRBJ2-7,16,.,TRBD1,TRBV7-9,CASSSRDRGRENEQYF,TGTGCCAGCAGCTCCAGGGACAGGGGTCGAGAAAACGAGCAGTACTTC
TRBJ2-1,16,.,.,TRBV7-3,CASSLLFQAGYNEQFF,TGTGCCAGCAGCCTTCTCTTCCAGGCAGGTTACAATGAGCAGTTCTTC
TRBJ2-3,17,.,TRBD2,TRBV6-2/TRBV6-3,CASSYPTAGGSADTQYF,TGTGCCAGCAGTTACCCCACCGCGGGGGGTTCCGCAGATACGCAGTATTTT
TRBJ1-1,13,.,.,TRBV7-9,CASSQTPARGAFF,TGTGCCAGCAGCCAGACCCCGGCCCGGGGGGCTTTCTTT
TRBJ1-2,15,once,TRBD1,TRBV19,CASSTDRGFSYGYTF,TGTGCCAGTAGTACGGACAGGGGATTTTCTTATGGCTACACCTTC
TRBJ2-5,16,few,.,TRBV5-6,CASSPGLRRDQETQYF,TGTGCCAGCAGCCCCGGGCTCAGGCGGGATCAAGAGACCCAGTACTTC
TRBJ2-3,14,.,.,TRBV4-1,CASSQGSERDTQYF,TGCGCCAGCAGCCAAGGAAGTGAGAGAGATACGCAGTATTTT
TRBJ1-5,15,once,.,TRBV19,CASSIIGGLGQPQHF,TGTGCCAGTAGTATTATCGGAGGGCTTGGGCAGCCCCAGCATTTT
TRBJ2-1,16,few,TRBD2,TRBV5-1,CASSPSGLAGGNEQFF,TGCGCCAGCAGCCCCTCTGGACTAGCGGGCGGCAATGAGCAGTTCTTC
TRBJ1-1,13,.,.,TRBV12-3/TRBV12-4,CASSLLQGTEAFF,TGTGCCAGCAGTTTATTGCAGGGCACTGAAGCTTTCTTT
TRBJ2-5,14,.,TRBD2,TRBV30,CAWSAGLAQETQYF,TGTGCCTGGAGTGCCGGACTAGCCCAAGAGACCCAGTACTTC
TRBJ2-1,12,.,.,TRBV12-3/TRBV12-4,CASSLTWNEQFF,TGTGCCAGCAGTTTAACTTGGAATGAGCAGTTCTTC
TRBJ2-1,13,.,.,TRBV7-2,CASSSDRYNEQFF,TGTGCCAGCAGCAGCGACAGATACAATGAGCAGTTCTTC
TRBJ2-7,14,.,.,TRBV9,CASSVDQGSYEQYF,TGTGCCAGCAGCGTAGATCAGGGTTCCTACGAGCAGTACTTC
TRBJ1-5,14,.,.,TRBV6-5,CASRRGNGNQPQHF,TGTGCCAGCAGAAGGGGCAATGGCAATCAGCCCCAGCATTTT
TRBJ2-5,14,few,TRBD1,TRBV15,CATGQRQGFETQYF,TGTGCCACCGGTCAGAGACAGGGTTTTGAGACCCAGTACTTC
TRBJ1-2,15,.,TRBD1,TRBV3-1/TRBV3-2,CASSRGTDGLGGYTF,TGTGCCAGCAGCCGTGGGACAGATGGGTTGGGTGGCTACACCTTC
TRBJ2-1,13,.,.,TRBV7-8,CASSLVQGGEQFF,TGTGCCAGCAGCTTAGTACAGGGCGGTGAGCAGTTCTTC
TRBJ1-1,14,once,.,TRBV29-1,CSVVRTAMNTEAFF,TGCAGCGTTGTTCGAACAGCAATGAACACTGAAGCTTTCTTT
TRBJ2-2,17,.,TRBD2,TRBV3-1/TRBV3-2,CASTGLAGGKNTGELFF,TGTGCCAGCACGGGACTAGCGGGGGGGAAGAACACCGGGGAGCTGTTTTTT
TRBJ2-2,13,.,TRBD1,TRBV9,CASSKGQTGELFF,TGTGCCAGCAGCAAGGGACAGACCGGGGAGCTGTTTTTT
TRBJ1-1,16,.,TRBD1,TRBV29-1,CSVERQGASRRTEAFF,TGCAGCGTTGAACGACAGGGGGCGAGTAGGCGGACTGAAGCTTTCTTT
TRBJ2-1,13,.,.,TRBV7-3,CASRAGPLGEQFF,TGTGCCAGCAGAGCGGGCCCCCTCGGGGAGCAGTTCTTC
TRBJ2-1,15,few,TRBD2,TRBV19,CASSVIAGVPNEQFF,TGTGCCAGTAGTGTAATAGCGGGAGTCCCCAATGAGCAGTTCTTC
TRBJ1-2,15,.,TRBD1,TRBV19,CASTDRGRGEYGYTF,TGTGCCAGTACCGATAGAGGCAGGGGGGAATATGGCTACACCTTC
TRBJ2-3,13,once,.,TRBV18,CASSPFSTDTQYF,TGTGCCAGCTCACCATTTTCTACAGATACGCAGTATTTT
TRBJ1-1,13,.,.,TRBV19,CASSISPGGAAFF,TGTGCCAGTAGTATATCCCCCGGCGGGGCGGCTTTCTTT
TRBJ1-6,15,.,.,TRBV3-1/TRBV3-2,CASSAESSYNSPLHF,TGTGCCAGCAGCGCGGAGAGCTCCTATAATTCACCCCTCCACTTT
TRBJ1-2,15,once,TRBD1,TRBV19,CASRRDRGQSYGYTF,TGTGCCAGCAGACGTGACAGGGGGCAGAGCTATGGCTACACCTTC
TRBJ2-7,16,.,.,TRBV5-5,CASSPRLGLFNYEQYF,TGTGCCAGCAGCCCCAGACTAGGTCTATTTAACTACGAGCAGTACTTC
TRBJ1-3,15,.,.,TRBV18,CASSPGRGSGNTIYF,TGTGCCAGCTCACCCGGCAGGGGTTCTGGAAACACCATATATTTT
TRBJ1-1,12,few,TRBD1,TRBV6-5,CASSTHRGEAFF,TGTGCCAGCAGTACTCACAGGGGTGAAGCTTTCTTT
TRBJ2-3,16,.,TRBD2,TRBV24-1,CATSVRTSGGTDTQYF,TGTGCCACCAGTGTCCGGACTAGCGGGGGTACAGATACGCAGTATTTT